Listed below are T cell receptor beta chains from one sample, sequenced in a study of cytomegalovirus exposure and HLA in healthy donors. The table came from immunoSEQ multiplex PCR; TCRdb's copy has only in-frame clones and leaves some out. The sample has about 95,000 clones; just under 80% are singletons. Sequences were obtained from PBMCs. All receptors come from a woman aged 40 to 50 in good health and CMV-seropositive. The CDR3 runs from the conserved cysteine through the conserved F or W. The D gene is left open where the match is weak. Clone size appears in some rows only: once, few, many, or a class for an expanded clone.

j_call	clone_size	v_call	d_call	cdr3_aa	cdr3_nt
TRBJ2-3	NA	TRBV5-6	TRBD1	CASSSGTGPDTQYF	TGTGCCAGCAGCTCTGGGACAGGCCCAGATACGCAGTATTTT
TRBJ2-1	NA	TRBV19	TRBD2	CASTLSGGRADEQFF	TGTGCCAGTACCCTAAGTGGCGGGAGGGCCGATGAGCAGTTCTTC
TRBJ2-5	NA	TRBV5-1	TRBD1	CASSTGQGEETQYF	TGCGCCAGCAGCACCGGACAGGGAGAAGAGACCCAGTACTTC
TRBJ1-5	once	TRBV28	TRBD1	CASSQGEERQPQHF	TGTGCCAGCAGCCAGGGGGAAGAACGTCAGCCCCAGCATTTT
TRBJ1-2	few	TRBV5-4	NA	CASSGGGLRNSNYGYTF	TGTGCCAGCAGCGGAGGAGGCCTACGAAATTCTAACTATGGCTACACCTTC
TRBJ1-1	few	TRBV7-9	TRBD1	CASRLRKGGDTEAFF	TGTGCCAGCCGCCTCAGAAAAGGGGGCGACACTGAAGCTTTCTTT
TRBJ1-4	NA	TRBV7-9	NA	CASSPGVGLNEKLFF	TGTGCCAGCAGCCCCGGGGTTGGCCTTAATGAAAAACTGTTTTTT
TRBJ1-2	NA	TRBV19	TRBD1	CASSSAGQGNYGYTF	TGTGCCAGTAGTTCCGCGGGACAGGGTAATTATGGCTACACCTTC
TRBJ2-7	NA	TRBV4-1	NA	CASSQDVSVSEQYF	TGCGCCAGCAGCCAAGATGTCAGCGTCTCCGAGCAGTACTTC
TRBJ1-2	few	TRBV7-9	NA	CASSDPGALESYGYTF	TGTGCCAGCAGCGACCCCGGAGCCCTGGAATCCTATGGCTACACCTTC
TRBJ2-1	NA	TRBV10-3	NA	CAISESELYEQFF	TGTGCCATCAGTGAGTCAGAGCTCTATGAGCAGTTCTTC
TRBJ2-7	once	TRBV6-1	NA	CASSEASGYEQYF	TGTGCCAGCAGTGAAGCGTCAGGGTACGAGCAGTACTTC
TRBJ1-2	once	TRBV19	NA	CASSKDSYYGYTF	TGTGCCAGTAGTAAGGACAGTTACTATGGCTACACCTTC
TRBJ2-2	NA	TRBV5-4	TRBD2	CASSLGVAGEAGELFF	TGTGCCAGCAGCTTGGGGGTAGCGGGAGAGGCCGGGGAGCTGTTTTTT
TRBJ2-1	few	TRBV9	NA	CASSEVSRAHNEQFF	TGTGCCAGCAGCGAAGTTAGTCGAGCGCACAATGAGCAGTTCTTC
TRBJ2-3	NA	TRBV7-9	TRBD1	CSSSPGQGSTDTQYF	TGTTCCAGCAGCCCGGGACAGGGGAGCACAGATACGCAGTATTTT
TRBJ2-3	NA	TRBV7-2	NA	CASSLPWTPPRDTQYF	TGTGCCAGCAGCTTACCATGGACACCCCCTAGGGATACGCAGTATTTT
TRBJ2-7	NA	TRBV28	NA	CASTGDTSYEQYF	TGTGCCAGCACTGGGGACACCTCCTACGAGCAGTACTTC
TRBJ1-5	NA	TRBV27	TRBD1	CASSSDRGYQPQHF	TGTGCCAGCAGTTCGGACAGGGGGTATCAGCCCCAGCATTTT
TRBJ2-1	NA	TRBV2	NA	CASILTGTSSYNEQFF	TGTGCCAGCATTCTGACAGGGACTAGCTCCTACAATGAGCAGTTCTTC
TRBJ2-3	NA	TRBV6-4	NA	CASSVDRRTDTQYF	TGTGCCAGCAGTGTGGACAGACGCACAGATACGCAGTATTTT
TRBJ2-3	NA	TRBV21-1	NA	CASSSYGSDSTDTQYF	TGTGCCAGCAGCAGCTACGGTTCTGATAGCACAGATACGCAGTATTTT
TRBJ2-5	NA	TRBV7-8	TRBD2	CASSLGGSRETQYF	TGTGCCAGCAGCTTAGGCGGGAGTCGGGAGACCCAGTACTTC
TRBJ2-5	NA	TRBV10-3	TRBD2	CAISTNSLRTSGRDYQETQYF	TGTGCCATCAGTACTAACTCACTCCGGACTAGCGGGAGAGATTACCAAGAGACCCAGTACTTC
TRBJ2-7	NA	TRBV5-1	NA	CASSLFPVETKGVDGYEQYF	TGCGCCAGCAGCTTGTTTCCAGTGGAGACCAAAGGAGTAGATGGATACGAGCAGTACTTC
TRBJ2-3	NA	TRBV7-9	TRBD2	CASSAWTSGTDTQYF	TGTGCCAGCAGCGCCTGGACTAGCGGCACAGATACGCAGTATTTT
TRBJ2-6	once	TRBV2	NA	CASSEARGSSGANVLTF	TGTGCCAGCAGTGAAGCGCGTGGGAGCTCTGGGGCCAACGTCCTGACTTTC
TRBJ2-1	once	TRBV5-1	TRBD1	CASSFYRGDNEQFF	TGCGCCAGCAGCTTTTACAGGGGGGACAATGAGCAGTTCTTC